A selection of T cell receptor beta chains follows, all from one sample in a study of breast tumors, draining lymph nodes, adjacent tissues. MiXCR was run by TCRdb on the multiplex PCR reads, yielding one entry per CDR3 protein. Of 75,000 to 100,000 distinct CDR3 sequences listed, approximately 19% are singletons. The specimen sequenced was axillary lymph node tissue. The receptors derive from a female donor with breast cancer. Some clones in this sample may be carry-over from other donors' samples. Both conserved end residues are part of each CDR3. Fields, in order: D gene, J gene, V gene, clone size, CDR3 DNA, CDR3 protein. The D gene is left open where the match is weak. Clone size is not always given. Where it is, it says once, few, many or a class for expanded clones.

D: NA; J: TRBJ1-3; V: TRBV11-2; size: many; DNA: TGTGCCAGCAGCCCTAGGGGGTTTAAATCCCCTGGAAACACCATATATTTT; CDR3: CASSPRGFKSPGNTIYF
D: TRBD1; J: TRBJ2-7; V: TRBV28; size: NA; DNA: TGTGCCAGCAGTCGGACAGGGGCCTCCTCCTACGAGCAGTACTTC; CDR3: CASSRTGASSYEQYF
D: NA; J: TRBJ1-2; V: TRBV2; size: many; DNA: TGTGCCAGCAGTGAACTGGGGTTAGAGGACTACACCTTC; CDR3: CASSELGLEDYTF
D: TRBD2; J: TRBJ2-3; V: TRBV4-2; size: many; DNA: TGTGCCAGCAGCCGAGACGCGGGGGGGGGCCCAGATACGCAGTATTTT; CDR3: CASSRDAGGGPDTQYF
D: TRBD2; J: TRBJ2-3; V: TRBV4-3; size: many; DNA: TGCGCCAGCAGCCAAGATTGGCGGGACTACACAGATACGCAGTATTTT; CDR3: CASSQDWRDYTDTQYF
D: NA; J: TRBJ1-4; V: TRBV4-3; size: many; DNA: TGCGCCAGCAGCCAAGACGGCGGGGGCTTTAATGAAAAACTGTTTTTT; CDR3: CASSQDGGGFNEKLFF
D: NA; J: TRBJ2-5; V: TRBV5-1; size: NA; DNA: TGCGCCAGCAGCTTAGGCAGGGCTCCAGAGACCCAGTACTTC; CDR3: CASSLGRAPETQYF
D: NA; J: TRBJ1-2; V: TRBV9; size: many; DNA: TGTGCCAGCAGCTCCCAGGGATATGGCTACACCTTC; CDR3: CASSSQGYGYTF
D: TRBD2; J: TRBJ2-3; V: TRBV2; size: many; DNA: TGTGCCAGCCTTAAGCGGGGAGGGCTCGATACGCAGTATTTT; CDR3: CASLKRGGLDTQYF
D: TRBD1; J: TRBJ2-7; V: TRBV10-2; size: many; DNA: TGCGCCAGCACCTCCGGGACAGGGACCTACGAGCAGTACTTC; CDR3: CASTSGTGTYEQYF
D: TRBD1; J: TRBJ1-4; V: TRBV7-8; size: many; DNA: TGTGCCAGCAGCTTGGACAGGGGATATGAAAAACTGTTTTTT; CDR3: CASSLDRGYEKLFF
D: NA; J: TRBJ2-1; V: TRBV2; size: NA; DNA: TGTGCCAGCAGTGCTGTGGGGACACGGGCCTCCTGCAATGAGCAGATCTTC; CDR3: CASSAVGTRASCNEQIF
D: TRBD1; J: TRBJ2-5; V: TRBV3-1; size: many; DNA: TGTGCCAGCAGCCAAGATATCGGGACAGGGGGCGGACAGACCCAGTACTTC; CDR3: CASSQDIGTGGGQTQYF
D: TRBD2; J: TRBJ2-7; V: TRBV19; size: many; DNA: TGTGCCAGTAGTCCAAGACTAGCGGCTGGGGCCTCCTACGAGCAGTACTTC; CDR3: CASSPRLAAGASYEQYF
D: TRBD2; J: TRBJ2-5; V: TRBV20-1; size: many; DNA: TGCAGTGGGCCGACTAGCGCGCAAGAGACCCAGTACTTC; CDR3: CSGPTSAQETQYF
D: NA; J: TRBJ1-6; V: TRBV18; size: NA; DNA: TGTGCCAGCTCACCGGGCAGGGCGGATAATTCACCCCTCCACTTT; CDR3: CASSPGRADNSPLHF
D: NA; J: TRBJ2-2; V: TRBV28; size: NA; DNA: TGTGCCAACAGCCAAGGACCGAGCTTTACCGGGGAGCTGTTTTTT; CDR3: CANSQGPSFTGELFF
D: NA; J: TRBJ1-2; V: TRBV12-3/TRBV12-4; size: many; DNA: TGTGCCAGCAGTATGGAACAGAGCGTCGATGGCTACACCTTC; CDR3: CASSMEQSVDGYTF
D: TRBD1; J: TRBJ1-6; V: TRBV11-3; size: many; DNA: TGTGCCAGCAGCCTCGGGACAGTCTATAATTCACCCCTCCACTTT; CDR3: CASSLGTVYNSPLHF
D: NA; J: TRBJ2-7; V: TRBV4-3; size: many; DNA: TGCGCCAGCAGCCAAGCCGGTCACTCCTACGAGCAGTACTTC; CDR3: CASSQAGHSYEQYF
D: TRBD1; J: TRBJ1-5; V: TRBV27; size: NA; DNA: TGTGCCAGCAGAAAGGGACAGGGCTCCAATCAGCCCCAGCATTTT; CDR3: CASRKGQGSNQPQHF
D: TRBD2; J: TRBJ2-5; V: TRBV12-3/TRBV12-4; size: many; DNA: TGTGCCAGCAGTTTGGGCGGGGGGACCCAGTACTTC; CDR3: CASSLGGGTQYF